Listed here are 28 T cell receptor beta chains from one sample, sequenced in a study of T-cell memory formation after mild COVID-19. TCRdb itself ran the 5' RACE reads through MiXCR, one entry per CDR3 protein. The sample includes about 49,000 distinct CDR3 sequences, around 7% of them seen just once. The sequenced material came from PBMCs or a T cell subset sorted from them (not recorded which). The receptors were gathered from a man younger than 35 who had mild COVID-19 (a few samples of this study predate the infection). Cell type and time point are not known.

In this sample, this clonotype turned up a few times. The J gene is TRBJ2-4, the V gene TRBV18; 10 bases line up with TRBD2. The CDR3 has 16 amino acids. CDR1 and CDR2 (germline): KGHSH, LQKENI. With V trimmed by 2 bases and J by 0 bases, 1 base remained unmatched. The chain's CDR3 is CASSPTSGVAKNIQYF. CDR3 nucleotides: TGTGCCAGCTCACCAACTAGCGGGGTAGCCAAAAACATTCAGTACTTC. Using reference TRBV18 and TRBJ2-4 for the parts outside the CDR3, the full variable domain is NAGVMQNPRHLVRRRGQEARLRCSPMKGHSHVYWYRQLPEEGLKFMVYLQKENIIDESGMPKERFSAEFPKEGPSILRIQQVVRGDSAAYFCASSPTSGVAKNIQYFGAGTRLSVL.

This clonotype was recorded many times. This chain joins TRBV7-9 and TRBJ2-7; tentative D call: TRBD1 (5 bases). The germline CDR1 and CDR2 sequences are SEHNR and FQNEAQ (reference sequence). Trimming left V 3 bases short and J 5 bases short, with 11 bases between. The CDR3 has 13 residues. The CDR3 reads CASSFQGFHEQYF. The CDR3 DNA sequence: TGTGCCAGCAGCTTCCAGGGTTTCCACGAGCAGTACTTC. Drawing the rest from reference TRBV7-9 and TRBJ2-7, the complete variable domain is DTGVSQNPRHKITKRGQNVTFRCDPISEHNRLYWYRQTLGQGPEFLTYFQNEAQLEKSRLLSDRFSAERPKGSFSTLEIQRTEQGDSAMYLCASSFQGFHEQYFGPGTRLTVT.

This clonotype was counted at least ten times. The V gene is TRBV7-2, the J gene TRBJ1-6; the D gene is possibly TRBD1 (5 bases). The CDR3 consists of 15 residues. V lost 4 bases and J lost 9, with 16 bases in between. Per the germline V gene, CDR1 is SGHTA and CDR2 is FQGNSA. The CDR3 sequence: CASSSDIPGFSPLHF. DNA for the CDR3: TGTGCCAGCAGCTCAGACATACCAGGGTTTTCACCCCTCCACTTT.

This clonotype was counted only a few times. The V and J genes are TRBV6-5 and TRBJ2-2; D is perhaps TRBD1 (5 bases). Germline V gene lookup returns CDR1 MNHEY and CDR2 SVGAGI. V was trimmed by 4 bases and J by 1 base, leaving 7 bases between them. CDR3 length: 14 amino acids. Here the CDR3 reads CASSWGQNTGELFF. CDR3 bases: TGTGCCAGCAGTTGGGGCCAGAACACCGGGGAGCTGTTTTTT.

This clonotype was observed a few times. The gene calls are TRBV21-1 and TRBJ2-7. TRBV21-1 has pseudogene status. The CDR3 is made up of 13 amino acids. The CDR3 DNA reads TGTGCCAGCAGCAAAAAGAGCTCCTACGGGCAGTACGTC. It specifies CASSKKSSYGQYV.

V and J are TRBV7-9 and TRBJ2-1; 8 bases map to TRBD1. Germline CDR1 is SEHNR and CDR2 is FQNEAQ (reference sequence). After removal of 5 bases from V and 4 bases from J, the junction contained 7 bases not matched to a gene. The CDR3 is made up of 15 amino acids. The CDR3 bases are TGTGCCAGCAGCCGGCCAGGGGGCGGGTACAATGAGCAGTTCTTC. Protein: CASSRPGGGYNEQFF.

V usage is TRBV4-3 and J usage is TRBJ2-6; unclear D gene. The CDR3 is made up of 16 amino acids. The germline V gene has CDR1 LGHNA and CDR2 YSLEER. Deletions cut 0 bases from V and 4 bases from J, with 10 bases between. The CDR3 nucleotides are TGCGCCAGCAGCCAAGATTATAGAAGGGGGGCCAACGTCCTGACTTTC. It yields the protein CASSQDYRRGANVLTF.

This clonotype was seen a few times. The gene calls are TRBV11-2 and TRBJ1-3; D is unresolved. Looked up from germline, CDR1 is SGHAT and CDR2 is FQNNGV. The V and J ends lost 6 bases and 0 bases respectively, with 9 bases between them. This CDR3 spans 14 amino acids. The CDR3 DNA follows: TGTGCCAGCAGAGTGGGGATCTCTGGAAACACCATATATTTT. It is translated as CASRVGISGNTIYF.

This clonotype was seen at least ten times. Here the CDR3 reads CASSVGGVYNEQFF. CDR3 sequence (DNA): TGCGCCAGCAGCGTCGGGGGAGTCTACAATGAGCAGTTCTTC. This chain links TRBV4-1 with TRBJ2-1, with D possibly being TRBD2 (6 bases). Trimming removed 5 bases at V and 3 bases at J, with 11 bases between. CDR3 length: 14 residues. CDR1 is MGHRA, CDR2 YSYEKL, per germline.

The table lists this clonotype with a few counts. The chain combines TRBV6-2 or TRBV6-3 with TRBJ1-5; TRBD1 might be the D (5 bases). CDR1 is MNHEY, CDR2 SVGEGT, per germline. Between the trimmed V and J ends, which lost 6 bases and 4 bases, there was a span of 10 bases. The CDR3 loop spans 13 amino acids. CDR3 in amino acids: CASSRWGNQPQHF. As DNA, the CDR3 is TGTGCCAGCAGCCGTTGGGGGAATCAGCCCCAGCATTTT.

This clonotype has a handful of counts. The chain couples TRBV5-1 to TRBJ2-7; unclear D gene. Germline V lookup: CDR1 SGHRS, CDR2 YFSETQ. The CDR3 contains 13 residues. V was pared by 5 bases and J by 1 base, with 10 bases between. CDR3 loop: CASRLDGSYEQYF. As DNA, the CDR3 is TGCGCCAGCAGACTTGACGGATCCTACGAGCAGTACTTC.

The rearrangement joins TRBV7-8 to TRBJ2-2; no firm D call. The ends were cut back, 1 base at V and 6 bases at J, with 6 bases in the middle. The CDR3 totals 13 residues. Germline-derived CDR1 and CDR2 are SGHVS and FQNEAQ. The CDR3 region has the DNA TGTGCCAGCAGCTTAGTTTCATCCGGGGAGCTGTTTTTT. This codes for CASSLVSSGELFF.

This clonotype occurred many times. This chain uses TRBV7-9 with TRBJ2-5; D not certain. V gave up 5 bases and J gave up 0 bases, with 16 bases separating them. The CDR3 spans 16 residues. Germline CDR1 is SEHNR and CDR2 is FQNEAQ (reference sequence). The CDR3 bases are TGTGCCAGCAGCCTGGGAACAGCACGGTACCAAGAGACCCAGTACTTC. Amino acids: CASSLGTARYQETQYF.

This clonotype was detected many times. This sequence joins TRBV5-1 and TRBJ2-4; weak D call: TRBD2 (6 bases). The ends were cut back, 4 bases at V and 7 bases at J, with 15 bases in the middle. CDR1 and CDR2 from the germline V gene are SGHRS and YFSETQ. The CDR3 is 14 amino acids. CDR3 sequence (DNA): TGCGCCAGCAGCCTTCCGGGAGAATACAACATTCAGTACTTC. Its protein is CASSLPGEYNIQYF.

This chain uses TRBV11-2 with TRBJ2-5, with 13 nucleotides matching TRBD2. The CDR3 contains 15 residues. In germline, CDR1 is SGHAT, CDR2 FQNNGV. J lost 4 bases, V lost 5 bases, and 4 bases had no gene match. This CDR3 is CASSPRLAGGETQYF. CDR3 sequence (DNA): TGTGCCAGCAGCCCGAGACTAGCGGGGGGAGAGACCCAGTACTTC.

In nucleotides, the CDR3 is TGCGCCAGCAGCTTGGACAGTCCTAACTATGGCTACACCTTC. Translated: CASSLDSPNYGYTF. This chain connects TRBV5-1 to TRBJ1-2; D unclear. CDR1 SGHRS and CDR2 YFSETQ come from the germline V gene. The CDR3 extends over 14 amino acids. V was clipped by 0 bases and J by 0 bases, with 6 bases between them.

A few counts support this clonotype. V usage is TRBV7-9 and J usage is TRBJ1-1, with a weak D call TRBD1 (5 bases). The germline gives CDR1 SEHNR, CDR2 FQNEAQ (reference sequence). The CDR3 is 14 residues long. V was cut by 5 bases and J by 4 bases, with 14 bases left in between. In DNA, the CDR3 is TGTGCCAGCAGCCGCCAGGGAGGAAGCACTGAAGCTTTCTTT. Amino acids: CASSRQGGSTEAFF. Full variable domain (missing parts from reference TRBV7-9 and TRBJ1-1): DTGVSQNPRHKITKRGQNVTFRCDPISEHNRLYWYRQTLGQGPEFLTYFQNEAQLEKSRLLSDRFSAERPKGSFSTLEIQRTEQGDSAMYLCASSRQGGSTEAFFGQGTRLTVV.

This clonotype was seen repeatedly, ten times or more. The CDR3 loop reads CSARPTGGKNYEQYF. The CDR3 DNA sequence: TGCAGTGCTCGCCCAACAGGGGGCAAAAACTACGAGCAGTACTTC. The chain joins TRBV20-1 to TRBJ2-7, with TRBD1 matching over 9 bases. This CDR3 is built from 15 residues. The J segment lost 3 bases and the V segment lost 5 bases, leaving 11 bases of the junction unmatched. Germline CDR1 reads DFQATT; CDR2 reads SNEGSKA (reference sequence).

Only a few counts were recorded for this clonotype. This chain uses TRBV3-1 with TRBJ1-5; D is unclear. The CDR3 is 15 residues long. V gave up 3 bases and J gave up 5 bases, with 14 bases separating them. CDR1 and CDR2 from the germline V gene are LGHDT and YNNKEL (reference sequence). This CDR3 is CASSQFGGFDQPQHF. CDR3 in DNA: TGTGCCAGCAGCCAGTTTGGTGGATTCGATCAGCCCCAGCATTTT.

In this sample, this clonotype turned up many times. This rearrangement joins TRBV6-1 to TRBJ1-5, with TRBD1 identical over 8 bases. The trim removed 6 bases at V and 1 base at J, leaving 5 bases unmatched. This CDR3 contains 15 residues. CDR1 is MNHNS and CDR2 is SASEGT in the germline V gene. CDR3 sequence: CASSGTGGSNQPQHF. The CDR3 nucleotides read TGTGCCAGCAGCGGTACAGGGGGAAGCAATCAGCCCCAGCATTTT.

This clonotype was observed a handful of times. The chain employs TRBV15 and TRBJ2-1; D perhaps matches TRBD2 (5 bases). V was pared by 5 bases and J by 8 bases, with 13 bases between. The germline V gene encodes CDR1 LNHNV and CDR2 YYDKDF (reference sequence). The CDR3 has 13 amino acids. Here the CDR3 reads CATSPLGKDEQFF. CDR3 DNA sequence: TGTGCCACCAGCCCACTAGGGAAAGATGAGCAGTTCTTC.

This sequence joins TRBV6-5 and TRBJ1-2; 9 bases map to TRBD1. Unmatched junction bases numbered 21, after V lost 6 bases and J lost 4 bases. There are 19 residues in the CDR3. CDR1 and CDR2 from the germline V gene are MNHEY and SVGAGI. This CDR3 is CASSPAIGTGTSFFYGYTF. In DNA, the CDR3 is TGTGCCAGCAGCCCTGCGATTGGGACAGGGACGTCCTTTTTCTATGGCTACACCTTC.

This clonotype was seen a few times. This rearrangement joins TRBV4-3 to TRBJ1-5; D is uncertain. Deletions cut 2 bases from V and 5 bases from J, with 7 bases between. This CDR3 contains 13 residues. Germline CDR1 is LGHNA and CDR2 is YSLEER. The CDR3 nucleotides are TGCGCCAGCAGCCAACAGGAGGATCAGCCCCAGCATTTT. Translation gives CASSQQEDQPQHF.

The sample holds many counts of this clonotype. The CDR3 coding sequence is TGCGCCAGCAGCTTGGACTCAGGGGTCAGCGCTAATGAAAAACTGTTTTTT. Protein: CASSLDSGVSANEKLFF. The chain employs TRBV5-1 and TRBJ1-4, with D perhaps matching TRBD1 (6 bases). V gave up 0 bases and J gave up 3 bases, with 15 bases separating them. Germline values: CDR1 SGHRS, CDR2 YFSETQ. This CDR3 comprises 17 residues.

This clonotype was observed many times. The chain carries TRBV5-1 and TRBJ2-3; tentatively, D is TRBD2 (6 bases). CDR1 is SGHRS and CDR2 is YFSETQ in the germline V gene. V gave up 0 bases and J gave up 3 bases, with 11 bases separating them. This CDR3 has 15 residues. CDR3 region: CASSLASARTDTQYF. The CDR3 region has the DNA TGCGCCAGCAGCTTGGCTAGCGCAAGAACAGATACGCAGTATTTT.

V is TRBV10-3 and J is TRBJ2-7; TRBD1 matches at 10 bases. Germline values: CDR1 ENHRY, CDR2 SYGVKD. The V and J ends lost 3 bases and 2 bases, in that order; junction bases with no gene match: 7. This CDR3 is 16 amino acids long. The CDR3: CAISEGQGQGTYEQYF. In nucleotides, the CDR3 is TGTGCCATCAGTGAAGGTCAGGGACAGGGGACCTACGAGCAGTACTTC.

The chain recombines TRBV20-1 with TRBJ1-1; a weak D match, TRBD1 (5 bases). The CDR3 is 13 residues long. Germline CDR1 is DFQATT and CDR2 is SNEGSKA (reference sequence). V was shortened by 3 bases and J by 3 bases, with 11 bases between the two germline ends. CDR3 in amino acids: CSARQGMDTEAFF. DNA for the CDR3: TGCAGTGCTAGGCAGGGTATGGACACTGAAGCTTTCTTT.

The sample holds a few counts of this clonotype. The CDR3 is CASSRGQEYGYTF. Written as DNA, the CDR3 is TGTGCCAGCAGCCGGGGACAGGAATATGGCTACACCTTC. This sequence joins TRBV7-9 and TRBJ1-2; TRBD1 aligns across 8 bases. The germline V gene encodes CDR1 SEHNR and CDR2 FQNEAQ (reference sequence). This CDR3 contains 13 residues. V trimming: 5 bases; J trimming: 5 bases; junction bases outside the gene matches: 4.